These T cell receptor beta chains were read from a single sample in a study of T cell responses to AZD1222 COVID-19 vaccine. Produced via immunoSEQ multiplex PCR; TCRdb's table is partial and in-frame only. Of 85,000 to 130,000 clones listed, 85% to 90% are singletons. The input for sequencing was peripheral blood, taken on day 0 of AZD1222 vaccination. The receptors originated from an adult in good health. CDR3s include the opening cysteine and the closing phenylalanine or tryptophan. Fields, in order: J gene, D gene, clone size, V gene, CDR3 DNA, CDR3 protein. The D gene is left open where the match is weak. The size field is filled for only some rows; it gives once, few, many or a size class.

TRBJ2-7 - - TRBV10-2 TGCGCCAGCAGTGAGTCTGCGGTCACTGCGAAGCAGTACTTC CASSESAVTAKQYF
TRBJ1-2 TRBD1 - TRBV24-1 TGTGCCACCAGTGATTTGTCGGACAGGGTGGGTGGCTACACCTTC CATSDLSDRVGGYTF
TRBJ2-5 TRBD2 few TRBV14 TGTGCCAGCAGCCAAGTAGCCCCGGGGGGGACCCAGTACTTC CASSQVAPGGTQYF
TRBJ1-2 - - TRBV6-6 TGTGCCAGCAGCCGAGGACAGAACTATGGCTACACCTTC CASSRGQNYGYTF
TRBJ2-7 - - TRBV27 TGTGCCAGCAGGGACAGGTTAAAGGGAGGCGAGCAGTACTTC CASRDRLKGGEQYF
TRBJ2-5 - - TRBV28 TGTGCCAGCAGTCTCCGGGACGGAGGAATCCAAGAGACCCAGTACTTC CASSLRDGGIQETQYF
TRBJ2-1 - - TRBV5-1 TGCGCCAGCAGCTTGGAAGGGAGCTACAATGAGCAGTTCTTC CASSLEGSYNEQFF
TRBJ1-3 - - TRBV15 TGTGCCACCAGCAGAGATTTGCGGATCTCTGGAAACACCATATATTTT CATSRDLRISGNTIYF
TRBJ1-3 - - TRBV19 TGTGCCAGTAGTACCAGAACCTCTGGAAACACCATATATTTT CASSTRTSGNTIYF
TRBJ1-4 - - TRBV7-2 TGTGCCAGCAGACCTAGGACGGGCGCAGGCGAAAAACTGTTTTTT CASRPRTGAGEKLFF